The present entry profiles one TCR beta chain with its context. This specimen belongs to a study of blood T cell repertoires in COVID-19. Some clones are missing from TCRdb's copy, which holds only in-frame ones; the method was immunoSEQ multiplex PCR. The table shows around 360,000 clones, with 80% to 90% occurring only once. Germline V lookup: CDR1 KGHSH, CDR2 LQKENI. Trimming took 1 base from V and 4 from J; bases not matched to a gene: 13. The CDR3 sequence is 18 residues long. The chain joins TRBV18 to TRBJ2-5; 9 bases are shared with TRBD1. The clonotype was recovered from a woman under 40 with COVID-19, enrolled during active disease. Sequencing was performed on peripheral blood. The CDR3 sequence: CASSPLVPGQGLGETQYF. The CDR3 coding sequence is TGTGCCAGCTCACCACTCGTCCCGGGACAGGGTTTGGGAGAGACCCAGTACTTC.